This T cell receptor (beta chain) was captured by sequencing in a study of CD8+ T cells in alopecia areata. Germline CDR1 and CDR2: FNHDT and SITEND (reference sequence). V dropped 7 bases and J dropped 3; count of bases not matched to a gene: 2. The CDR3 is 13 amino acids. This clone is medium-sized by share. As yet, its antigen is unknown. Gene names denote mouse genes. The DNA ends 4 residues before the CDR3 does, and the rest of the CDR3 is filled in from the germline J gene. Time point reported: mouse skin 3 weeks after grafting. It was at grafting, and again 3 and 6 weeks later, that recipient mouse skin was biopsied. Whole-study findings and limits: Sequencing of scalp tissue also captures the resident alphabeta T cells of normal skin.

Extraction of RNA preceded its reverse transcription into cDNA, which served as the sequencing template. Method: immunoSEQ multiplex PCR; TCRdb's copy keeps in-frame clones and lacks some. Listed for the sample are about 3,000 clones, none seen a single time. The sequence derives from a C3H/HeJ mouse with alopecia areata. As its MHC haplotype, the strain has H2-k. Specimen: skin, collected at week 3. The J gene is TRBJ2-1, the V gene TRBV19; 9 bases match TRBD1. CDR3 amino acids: CASGTGTYAEQFF. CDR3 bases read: TGTGCCAGCGGGACAGGGACCTATGCT.